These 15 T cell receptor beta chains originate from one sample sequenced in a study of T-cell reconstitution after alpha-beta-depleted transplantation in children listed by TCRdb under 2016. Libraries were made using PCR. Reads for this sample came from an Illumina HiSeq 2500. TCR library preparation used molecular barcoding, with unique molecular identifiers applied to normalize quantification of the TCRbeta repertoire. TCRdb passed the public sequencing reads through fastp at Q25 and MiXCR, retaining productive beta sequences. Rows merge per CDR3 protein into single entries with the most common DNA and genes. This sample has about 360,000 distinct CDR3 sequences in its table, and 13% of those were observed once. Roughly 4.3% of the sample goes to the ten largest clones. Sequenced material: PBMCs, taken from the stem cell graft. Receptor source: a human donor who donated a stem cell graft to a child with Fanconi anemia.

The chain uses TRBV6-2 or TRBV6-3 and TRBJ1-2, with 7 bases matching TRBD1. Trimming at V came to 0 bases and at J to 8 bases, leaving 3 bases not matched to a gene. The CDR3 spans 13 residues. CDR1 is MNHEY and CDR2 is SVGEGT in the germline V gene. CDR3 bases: TGTGCCAGCAGTTACTCGAAGGGACAGGGCTACACCTTC. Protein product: CASSYSKGQGYTF.

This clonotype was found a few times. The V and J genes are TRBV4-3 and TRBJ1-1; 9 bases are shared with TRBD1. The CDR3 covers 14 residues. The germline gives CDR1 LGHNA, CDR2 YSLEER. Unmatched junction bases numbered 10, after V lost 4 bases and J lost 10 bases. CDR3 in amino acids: CASSLIQGAAGAFF. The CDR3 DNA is TGCGCCAGCAGCCTCATACAGGGGGCCGCCGGAGCTTTCTTT.

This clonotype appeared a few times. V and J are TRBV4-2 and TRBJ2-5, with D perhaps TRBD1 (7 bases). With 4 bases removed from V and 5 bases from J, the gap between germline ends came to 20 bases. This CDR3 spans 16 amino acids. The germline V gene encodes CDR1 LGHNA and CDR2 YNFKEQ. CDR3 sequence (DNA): TGTGCCAGCAGCCCAAGGCGGGGCAGGGGGATGGAGACCCAGTACTTC. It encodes CASSPRRGRGMETQYF.

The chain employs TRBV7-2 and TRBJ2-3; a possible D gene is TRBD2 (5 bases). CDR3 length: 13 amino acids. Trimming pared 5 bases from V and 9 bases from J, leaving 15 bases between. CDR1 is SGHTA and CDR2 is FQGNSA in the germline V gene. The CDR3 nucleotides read TGTGCCAGCAGCCCCCAGGCAACGGGAACGCAGTATTTT. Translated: CASSPQATGTQYF.

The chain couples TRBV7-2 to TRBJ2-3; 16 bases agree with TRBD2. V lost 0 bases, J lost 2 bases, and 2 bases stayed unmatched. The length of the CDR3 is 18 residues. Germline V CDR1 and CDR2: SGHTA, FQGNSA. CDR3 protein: CASSLAGTSGGATDTQYF. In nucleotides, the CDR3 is TGTGCCAGCAGCTTAGCGGGGACTAGCGGGGGGGCCACAGATACGCAGTATTTT.

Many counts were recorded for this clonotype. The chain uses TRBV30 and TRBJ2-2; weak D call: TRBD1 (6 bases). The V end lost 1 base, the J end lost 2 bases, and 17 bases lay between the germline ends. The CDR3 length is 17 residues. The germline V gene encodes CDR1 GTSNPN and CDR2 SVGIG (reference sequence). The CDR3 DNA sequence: TGTGCCTGGAGTGCCCCACTCTGGACAGACAACACCGGGGAGCTGTTTTTT. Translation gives CAWSAPLWTDNTGELFF.

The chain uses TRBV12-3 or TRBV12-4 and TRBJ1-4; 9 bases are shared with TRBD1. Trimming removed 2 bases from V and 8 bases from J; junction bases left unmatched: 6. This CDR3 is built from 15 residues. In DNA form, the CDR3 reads TGTGCCAGCAGTTTAATGGCGGGGACAGGGGAAAAACTGTTTTTT. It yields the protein CASSLMAGTGEKLFF.

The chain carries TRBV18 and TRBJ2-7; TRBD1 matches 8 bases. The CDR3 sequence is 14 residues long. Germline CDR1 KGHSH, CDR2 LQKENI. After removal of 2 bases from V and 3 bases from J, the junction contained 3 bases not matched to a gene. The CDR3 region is CASSPAGTGYEQYF. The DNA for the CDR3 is TGTGCCAGCTCACCAGCCGGGACAGGCTACGAGCAGTACTTC.

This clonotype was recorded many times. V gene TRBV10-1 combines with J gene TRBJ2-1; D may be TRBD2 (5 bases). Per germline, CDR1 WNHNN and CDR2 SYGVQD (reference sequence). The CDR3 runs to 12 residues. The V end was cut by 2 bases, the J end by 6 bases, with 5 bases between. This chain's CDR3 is CASSETSNEQFF. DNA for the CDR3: TGCGCCAGCAGTGAGACTAGCAATGAGCAGTTCTTC.

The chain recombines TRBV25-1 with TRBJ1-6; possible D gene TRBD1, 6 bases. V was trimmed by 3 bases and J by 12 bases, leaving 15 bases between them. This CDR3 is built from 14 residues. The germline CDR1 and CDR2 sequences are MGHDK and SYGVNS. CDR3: CASSDYTGWKPLHF. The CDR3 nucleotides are TGTGCCAGCAGTGACTATACAGGGTGGAAACCCCTCCACTTT.

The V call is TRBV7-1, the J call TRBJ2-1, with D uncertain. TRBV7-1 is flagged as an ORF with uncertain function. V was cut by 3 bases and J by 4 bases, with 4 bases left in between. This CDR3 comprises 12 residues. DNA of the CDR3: TGTGCCAGCAGCTCCTGGTACAATGAGCAGTTCTTC. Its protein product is CASSSWYNEQFF.

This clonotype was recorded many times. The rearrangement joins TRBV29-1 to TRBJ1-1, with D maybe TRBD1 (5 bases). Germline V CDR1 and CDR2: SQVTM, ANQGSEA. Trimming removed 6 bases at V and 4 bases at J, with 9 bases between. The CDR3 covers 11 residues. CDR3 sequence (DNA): TGCAGCGTGGGGCTGGGCACTGAAGCTTTCTTT. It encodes CSVGLGTEAFF.

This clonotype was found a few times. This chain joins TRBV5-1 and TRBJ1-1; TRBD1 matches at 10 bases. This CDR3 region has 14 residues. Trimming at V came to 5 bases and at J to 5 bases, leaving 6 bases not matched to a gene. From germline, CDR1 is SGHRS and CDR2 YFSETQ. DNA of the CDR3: TGCGCCAGCAGAAAGGGGACAGGGGAGACTGAAGCTTTCTTT. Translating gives CASRKGTGETEAFF.

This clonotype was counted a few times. In nucleotides, the CDR3 is TGTGCCATCGGACAGACCCTTATGAACACTGAAGCTTTCTTT. Encoded protein: CAIGQTLMNTEAFF. V usage is TRBV15 and J usage is TRBJ1-1; D may be TRBD1 (6 bases). The CDR3 is 14 amino acids. Germline V gene data show CDR1 as LNHNV and CDR2 as YYDKDF (reference sequence). V dropped 10 bases and J dropped 0 bases, with 15 bases sitting between them.

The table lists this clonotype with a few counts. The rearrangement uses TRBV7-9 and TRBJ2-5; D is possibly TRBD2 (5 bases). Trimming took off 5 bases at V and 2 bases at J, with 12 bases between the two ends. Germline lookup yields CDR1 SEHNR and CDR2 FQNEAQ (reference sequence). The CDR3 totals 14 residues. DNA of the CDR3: TGTGCCAGCAGCCCCGAGACTACTCAAGAGACCCAGTACTTC. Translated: CASSPETTQETQYF.